Here is one TCR beta chain with its context. Its antigen is as yet unknown. The sample belongs to a study of T cell responses to AZD1222 COVID-19 vaccine. Overall study context: Pooling of second doses given at about 4 or about 12 weeks was done. Study-wide results and caveats: Clonal diversity may have been underestimated in mostly white British donors. Two AZD1222 administrations were followed by greater Spike-specific TCR breadth and depth. Close to half of spike-specific TCRs reportedly recognize unmutated variant regions.

The junction had 7 bases not matched to a gene; V was cut back by 5 bases and J by 3 bases. The germline gives CDR1 LGHNA, CDR2 YSLEER. The CDR3 spans 15 residues. Some clones are missing from TCRdb's copy, which holds only in-frame ones; the method was immunoSEQ multiplex PCR. In the table there are over 100,000 clones, around 84% of which are singletons. The source is an adult in good health. The sample here was peripheral blood, taken on day 0 of AZD1222 vaccination. This chain joins TRBV4-3 and TRBJ1-2, with 9 bases lining up with TRBD1. In DNA form, the CDR3 reads TGCGCCAGCAGCAAACAGGGGGCAGGGGACTATGGCTACACCTTC. It yields the protein CASSKQGAGDYGYTF.